This is a list of T cell receptor beta chains from one sample in a study of blood T cell repertoires in COVID-19. The repertoire was sequenced with immunoSEQ multiplex PCR; TCRdb's copy has only in-frame clones and lacks some. The table records around 80,000 clones, over 75% of them present only once. Sequenced: peripheral blood. The receptors originated from a man aged 50 to 59 with COVID-19, enrolled during active disease. The CDR3 runs from the conserved cysteine through the conserved F or W. A D gene is named only where the DNA matches it firmly. Not all rows give a size; the values are once, few, many and, for expanded clones, a class.

D	size	J	V	DNA	CDR3
.	once	TRBJ2-7	TRBV3-1/TRBV3-2	TGTGCCAGCAGCGGCCCTGGCGAGCAGTACTTC	CASSGPGEQYF
TRBD1	few	TRBJ1-1	TRBV10-3	TGTGCCATCAGGGAAGGGGGACAGGCGAACACTGAAGCTTTCTTT	CAIREGGQANTEAFF
.	.	TRBJ1-1	TRBV30	TGTGCCTGGAGAGCGGGGGCGTTCATGAACACTGAAGCTTTCTTT	CAWRAGAFMNTEAFF
.	.	TRBJ2-7	TRBV7-9	TGTGCCAGCTCTAAGGAGGACGAGCAGTACTTC	CASSKEDEQYF
.	.	TRBJ1-6	TRBV9	TGTGCCAGCAGCCCCCAACTAGGCATGGCCGATAATTCACCCCTCCACTTT	CASSPQLGMADNSPLHF
.	.	TRBJ2-5	TRBV4-3	TGCGCCAGCAGCCAAGAGGGACTGCGAGAGACCCAGTACTTC	CASSQEGLRETQYF
TRBD1	.	TRBJ1-1	TRBV10-3	TGTGCCCAAAGACAGGGAGAGAACACTGAAGCTTTCTTT	CAQRQGENTEAFF
TRBD1	.	TRBJ1-1	TRBV28	TGTGCCAGCAGTGCCTACAGGGGGCCGGGCACTGAAGCTTTCTTT	CASSAYRGPGTEAFF
.	.	TRBJ2-7	TRBV12-3/TRBV12-4	TGTGCCAGCAGTTTTCCCTCCTCCTACGAGCAGTACTTC	CASSFPSSYEQYF
.	.	TRBJ1-1	TRBV29-1	TGCAGCGTTGAAGGGGAGTGGAAGAACACTGAAGCTTTCTTT	CSVEGEWKNTEAFF
TRBD2	.	TRBJ2-3	TRBV18	TGTGCCAGCTCACCACTTCGGACTAGCGGGGCCCCCTCCCGCACAGATACGCAGTATTTT	CASSPLRTSGAPSRTDTQYF
.	.	TRBJ1-6	TRBV28	TGTGCCAGCAGTTTATCGTCGGGATTAGGGAGCTCCTATAATTCACCCCTCCACTTT	CASSLSSGLGSSYNSPLHF
.	.	TRBJ1-5	TRBV14	TGTGCCAGCAGCCAAGGATTGGCTCAGCCCCAGCATTTT	CASSQGLAQPQHF
.	.	TRBJ2-7	TRBV7-9	TGTGCCAGCAGCCTTAGCGGCTACGAGCAGTACTTC	CASSLSGYEQYF
.	few	TRBJ2-7	TRBV7-2	TGTGCCAGCAGCACCTCAGCCTACGAGCAGTACTTC	CASSTSAYEQYF